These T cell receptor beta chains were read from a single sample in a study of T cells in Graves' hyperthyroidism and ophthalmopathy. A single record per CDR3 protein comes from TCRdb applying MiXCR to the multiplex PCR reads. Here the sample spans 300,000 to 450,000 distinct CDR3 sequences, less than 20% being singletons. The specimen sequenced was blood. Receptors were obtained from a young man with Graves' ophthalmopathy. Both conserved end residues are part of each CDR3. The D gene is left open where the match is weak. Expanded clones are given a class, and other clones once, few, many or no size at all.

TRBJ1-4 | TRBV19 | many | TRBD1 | CASRNPGQDDEKLFF | TGTGCCAGTAGGAATCCGGGACAGGATGATGAAAAACTGTTTTTT
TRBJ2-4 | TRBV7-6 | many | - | CASSSTVLGPLAKNIQYF | TGTGCCAGCAGCTCAACCGTACTTGGGCCTCTAGCCAAAAACATTCAGTACTTC
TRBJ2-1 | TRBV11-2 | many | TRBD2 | CASRPPGLDYNEQFF | TGTGCCAGCAGACCGCCGGGACTAGACTACAATGAGCAGTTCTTC
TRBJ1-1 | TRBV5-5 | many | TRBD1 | CASILGTENTEAFF | TGTGCCAGCATCCTTGGGACAGAGAACACTGAAGCTTTCTTT
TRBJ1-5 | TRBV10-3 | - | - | CAIRARRGSNQPQHF | TGTGCCATCCGAGCTCGGCGGGGCAGCAATCAGCCCCAGCATTTT
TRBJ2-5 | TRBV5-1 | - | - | CASSLAIDVGQETQYF | TGCGCCAGCAGCTTGGCGATCGATGTTGGGCAAGAGACCCAGTACTTC
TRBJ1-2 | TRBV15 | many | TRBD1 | CATSSYGQGSGGYTF | TGTGCCACCAGCAGTTACGGACAGGGATCGGGTGGCTACACCTTC
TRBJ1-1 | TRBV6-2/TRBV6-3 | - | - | CASSYDGGSNTEAFF | TGTGCCAGCAGTTACGACGGAGGATCGAACACTGAAGCTTTCTTT
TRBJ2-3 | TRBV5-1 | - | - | CASSGEEGRIPDTQYF | TGCGCCAGCAGCGGGGAGGAGGGGAGGATTCCCGATACGCAGTATTTT
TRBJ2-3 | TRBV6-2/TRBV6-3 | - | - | CASRRGGEEDTQYF | TGTGCCAGCAGGAGGGGCGGGGAGGAAGATACGCAGTATTTT
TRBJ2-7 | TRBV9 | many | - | CASSVGVPSYEQYF | TGTGCCAGCAGCGTAGGCGTTCCCTCCTACGAGCAGTACTTC
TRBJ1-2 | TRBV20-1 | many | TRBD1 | CSARQGAYGYTF | TGCAGTGCGCGACAGGGCGCCTATGGCTACACCTTC
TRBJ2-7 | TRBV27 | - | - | CASRAYRESSYEQYF | TGTGCCAGCAGGGCTTACAGGGAGAGCTCCTACGAGCAGTACTTC
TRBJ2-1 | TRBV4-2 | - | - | CATSGLTYNEQFF | TGTGCCACCTCGGGACTTACTTACAATGAGCAGTTCTTC
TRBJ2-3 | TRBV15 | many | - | CATSRDGNTQYF | TGTGCCACCAGCAGAGACGGTAATACGCAGTATTTT
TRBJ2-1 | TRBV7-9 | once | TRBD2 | CASSRDSSGGSSSYNEQFF | TGTGCCAGCAGTCGGGACTCTAGCGGGGGGTCTAGCTCCTACAATGAGCAGTTCTTC
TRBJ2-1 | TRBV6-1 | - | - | CASSSRRAGYLLQFF | TGTGCCAGCAGCTCTAGACGGGCGGGTTATCTCCTGCAGTTCTTC
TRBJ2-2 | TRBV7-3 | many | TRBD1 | CASSLTGTGVNTGELFF | TGTGCCAGCAGCTTAACCGGGACAGGGGTTAACACCGGGGAGCTGTTTTTT
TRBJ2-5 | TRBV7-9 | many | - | CASSPGTGNQETQYF | TGTGCCAGCAGCCCAGGAACAGGGAACCAAGAGACCCAGTACTTC
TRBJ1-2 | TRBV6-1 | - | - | CASSEIGNGYTF | TGTGCCAGCAGTGAAATAGGGAATGGCTACACCTTC
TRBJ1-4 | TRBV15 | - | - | CATSRDYTANEKLFF | TGTGCCACCAGCAGAGATTACACGGCTAATGAAAAACTGTTTTTT
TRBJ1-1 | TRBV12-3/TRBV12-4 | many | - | CASTQSTEAFF | TGTGCCAGCACCCAGAGCACTGAAGCTTTCTTT
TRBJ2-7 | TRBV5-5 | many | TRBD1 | CASSYPRQGYEQYF | TGTGCCAGCAGCTACCCGAGACAGGGCTACGAGCAGTACTTC
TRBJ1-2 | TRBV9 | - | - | CASSARDYGYTF | TGTGCCAGCAGCGCCAGGGATTATGGCTACACCTTC
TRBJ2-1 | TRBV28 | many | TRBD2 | CASSSTAGVSYNEQFF | TGTGCCAGCAGTTCAACAGCGGGGGTGTCCTACAATGAGCAGTTCTTC
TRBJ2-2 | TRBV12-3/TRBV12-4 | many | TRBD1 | CASSPGQAGELFF | TGTGCCAGCAGTCCGGGACAGGCCGGGGAGCTGTTTTTT
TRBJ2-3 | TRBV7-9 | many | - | CASSLGQGQSTDTQYF | TGTGCCAGCAGCTTAGGTCAGGGGCAGAGCACAGATACGCAGTATTTT
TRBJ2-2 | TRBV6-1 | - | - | CASSPRGGGTGELFF | TGTGCCAGCAGTCCTAGGGGGGGAGGGACCGGGGAGCTGTTTTTT